This T cell receptor beta chain was documented in a study of shared clonotypes between healthy human individuals. General study findings and limits: Estimated richness values were generally larger in naive subsets than in memory subsets. The study's rarefaction showed incomplete sorted-subset sequencing despite large depth.

Comment on this clone: Antigen specificity is unknown.

The CDR3 length is 15 residues. Losses at the gene ends were 5 bases for V and 2 bases for J; bases not matched to a gene: 6. Germline CDR1 and CDR2: SEHNR and FQNEAQ (reference sequence). Among the donors, all were Caucasian adults who lived in Nashville, Tennessee. Profiled with immunoSEQ multiplex PCR; TCRdb holds only in-frame clones, not every one. The data hold millions of clones, with approximately 93% observed a single time. The sequence came from a man aged 18 to 29 in good health. Some clones in this sample may be carry-over from other donors' samples. This chain links TRBV7-9 with TRBJ1-1; 9 nucleotides agree with TRBD1. Sequencing input: naive CD4+ T cells from PBMCs. As for subset: CD45RA+ positively selected. For the CDR3, the DNA is TGTGCCAGCAGCCCCTGGGACAGGGCTAACACTGAAGCTTTCTTT. This codes for CASSPWDRANTEAFF.